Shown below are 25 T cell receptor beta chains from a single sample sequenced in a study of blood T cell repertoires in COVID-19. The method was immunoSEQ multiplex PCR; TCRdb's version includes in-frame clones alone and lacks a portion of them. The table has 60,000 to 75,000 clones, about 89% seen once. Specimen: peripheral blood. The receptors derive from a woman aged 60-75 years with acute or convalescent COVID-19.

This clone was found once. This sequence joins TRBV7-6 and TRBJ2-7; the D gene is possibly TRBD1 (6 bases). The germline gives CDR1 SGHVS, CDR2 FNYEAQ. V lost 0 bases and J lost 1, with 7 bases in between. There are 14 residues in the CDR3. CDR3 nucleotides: TGTGCCAGCAGCTTAGCGGGACAATCCTACGAGCAGTACTTC. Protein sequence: CASSLAGQSYEQYF.

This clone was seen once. Here the CDR3 DNA reads TGTGCCAGCGTCCGACAGGGGGCGGCGAACACTGAAGCTTTCTTT. It is translated as CASVRQGAANTEAFF. The genes are TRBV6-5 and TRBJ1-1; 10 bases fit TRBD1. Germline V CDR1 and CDR2: MNHEY, SVGAGI. The CDR3 length is 15 residues. J gave up 1 base and V 8 bases, and 7 bases lay outside the gene matches.

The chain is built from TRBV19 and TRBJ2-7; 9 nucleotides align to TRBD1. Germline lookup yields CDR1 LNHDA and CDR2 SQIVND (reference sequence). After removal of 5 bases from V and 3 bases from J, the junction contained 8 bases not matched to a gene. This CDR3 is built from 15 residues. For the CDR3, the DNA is TGTGCCAGTAGTCTTCAAGACAGGGGGGGCTACGAGCAGTACTTC. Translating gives CASSLQDRGGYEQYF.

The DNA for the CDR3 is TGTGCCTGCCAGGGCAGGGCCTCCTCTGGAAACACCATATATTTT. Its protein is CACQGRASSGNTIYF. The chain is built from TRBV30 and TRBJ1-3, with a tentative D call TRBD1 (5 bases). Trimming removed 6 bases at V and 0 bases at J, with 15 bases between. Looked up from germline, CDR1 is GTSNPN and CDR2 is SVGIG (reference sequence). CDR3 size: 15 residues.

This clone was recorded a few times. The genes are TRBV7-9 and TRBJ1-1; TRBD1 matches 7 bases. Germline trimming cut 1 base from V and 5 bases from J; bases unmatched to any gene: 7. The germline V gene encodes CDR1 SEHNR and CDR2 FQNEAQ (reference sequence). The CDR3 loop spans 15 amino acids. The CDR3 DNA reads TGTGCCAGCAGCTTAGTTAGGCAGGGGGTTACTGAAGCTTTCTTT. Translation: CASSLVRQGVTEAFF. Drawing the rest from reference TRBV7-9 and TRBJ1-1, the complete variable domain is DTGVSQNPRHKITKRGQNVTFRCDPISEHNRLYWYRQTLGQGPEFLTYFQNEAQLEKSRLLSDRFSAERPKGSFSTLEIQRTEQGDSAMYLCASSLVRQGVTEAFFGQGTRLTVV.

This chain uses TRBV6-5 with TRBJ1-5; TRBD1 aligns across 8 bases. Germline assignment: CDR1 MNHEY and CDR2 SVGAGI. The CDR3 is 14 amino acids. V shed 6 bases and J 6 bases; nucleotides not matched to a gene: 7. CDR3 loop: CASRPPGGLQPQHF. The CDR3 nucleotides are TGTGCCAGCAGACCCCCAGGGGGCCTTCAGCCCCAGCATTTT.

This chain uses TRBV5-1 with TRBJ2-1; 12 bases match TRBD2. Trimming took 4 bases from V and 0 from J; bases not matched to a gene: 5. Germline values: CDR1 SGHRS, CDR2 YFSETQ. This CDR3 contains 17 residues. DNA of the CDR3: TGCGCCAGCAGCCAAGGACTAGCGGGGAGCTCCTACAATGAGCAGTTCTTC. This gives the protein CASSQGLAGSSYNEQFF.

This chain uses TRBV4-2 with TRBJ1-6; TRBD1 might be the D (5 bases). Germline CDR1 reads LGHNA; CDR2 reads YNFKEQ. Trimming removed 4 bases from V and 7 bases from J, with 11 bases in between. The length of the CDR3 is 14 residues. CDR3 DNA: TGTGCCAGCAGCCCACGACGGGGGAATTCACCCCTCCACTTT. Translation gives CASSPRRGNSPLHF.

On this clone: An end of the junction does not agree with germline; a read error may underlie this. The CDR3, as DNA: TGTGCCATCAATGAGGGTACGAGAACTGAAGCTTTCTTT. This translates into CAINEGTRTEAFF. V gene TRBV10-3 combines with J gene TRBJ1-1; no clear D. Germline V gene lookup returns CDR1 ENHRY and CDR2 SYGVKD. This CDR3 has 13 amino acids.

CDR3 amino acids: CASRVQMNTEAFF. CDR3 nucleotide sequence: TGTGCCAGCAGGGTTCAGATGAACACTGAAGCTTTCTTT. This chain links TRBV6-6 with TRBJ1-1, with no clear D. This CDR3 has 13 residues. Trimming removed 6 bases at V and 0 bases at J, with 8 bases between. Germline V gene sequence: CDR1 MNHNY, CDR2 SVGAGI (reference sequence).

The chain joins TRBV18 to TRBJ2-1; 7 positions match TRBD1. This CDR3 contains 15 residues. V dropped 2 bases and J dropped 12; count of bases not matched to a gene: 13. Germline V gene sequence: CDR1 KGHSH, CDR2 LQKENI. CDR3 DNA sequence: TGTGCCAGCTCACCAACTCAGGGGGACCTAAGTGGGCAGTTCTTC. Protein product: CASSPTQGDLSGQFF.

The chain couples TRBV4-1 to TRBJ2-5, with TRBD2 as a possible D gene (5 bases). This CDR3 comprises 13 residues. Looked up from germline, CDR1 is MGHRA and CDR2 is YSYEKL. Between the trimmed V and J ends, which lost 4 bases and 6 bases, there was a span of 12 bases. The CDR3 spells CASSLRDLQTQYF. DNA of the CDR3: TGCGCCAGCAGCCTTCGGGATCTCCAGACCCAGTACTTC.

The DNA for the CDR3 is TGTGCCAGCAGCTCAGGGGGAGGCACTGAAGCTTTCTTT. Translating gives CASSSGGGTEAFF. The chain joins TRBV7-2 to TRBJ1-1; 7 nucleotides match TRBD1. J gave up 4 bases and V 4 bases, and 3 bases lay outside the gene matches. This CDR3 region has 13 residues. Per the germline V gene, CDR1 is SGHTA and CDR2 is FQGNSA.

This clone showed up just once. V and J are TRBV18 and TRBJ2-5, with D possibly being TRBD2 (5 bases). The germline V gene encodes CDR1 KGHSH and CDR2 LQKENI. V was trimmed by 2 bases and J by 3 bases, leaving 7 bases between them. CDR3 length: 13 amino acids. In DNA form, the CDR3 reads TGTGCCAGCTCACCATCCGGGGAAGAGACCCAGTACTTC. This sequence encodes CASSPSGEETQYF.

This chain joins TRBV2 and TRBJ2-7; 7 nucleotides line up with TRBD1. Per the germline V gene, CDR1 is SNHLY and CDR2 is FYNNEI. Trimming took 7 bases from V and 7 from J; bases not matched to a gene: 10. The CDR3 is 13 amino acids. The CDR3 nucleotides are TGTGCCAGCAAGTTCGAGGGGGCGAGGGAGCAGTACTTC. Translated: CASKFEGAREQYF. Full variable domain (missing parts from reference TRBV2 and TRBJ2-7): EPEVTQTPSHQVTQMGQEVILRCVPISNHLYFYWYRQILGQKVEFLVSFYNNEISEKSEIFDDQFSVERPDGSNFTLKIRSTKLEDSAMYFCASKFEGAREQYFGPGTRLTVT.

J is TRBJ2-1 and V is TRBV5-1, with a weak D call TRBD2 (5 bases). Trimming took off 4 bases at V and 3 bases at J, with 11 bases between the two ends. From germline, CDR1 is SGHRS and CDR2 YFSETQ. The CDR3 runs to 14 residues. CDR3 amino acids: CASSRSSLYNEQFF. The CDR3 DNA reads TGCGCCAGCAGCAGATCTAGCCTCTACAATGAGCAGTTCTTC.

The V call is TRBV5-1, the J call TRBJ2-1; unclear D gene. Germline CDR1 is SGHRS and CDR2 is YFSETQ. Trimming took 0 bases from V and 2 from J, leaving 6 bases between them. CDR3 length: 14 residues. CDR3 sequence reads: CASSLGNTYNEQFF. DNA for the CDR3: TGCGCCAGCAGCTTGGGTAATACCTACAATGAGCAGTTCTTC.

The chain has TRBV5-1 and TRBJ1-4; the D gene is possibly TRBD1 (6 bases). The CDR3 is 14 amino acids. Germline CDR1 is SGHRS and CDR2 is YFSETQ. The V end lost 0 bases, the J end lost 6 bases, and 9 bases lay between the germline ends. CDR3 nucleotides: TGCGCCAGCAGCTTGGAAGGGACACATGAAAAACTGTTTTTT. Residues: CASSLEGTHEKLFF. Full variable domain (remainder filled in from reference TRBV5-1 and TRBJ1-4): KAGVTQTPRYLIKTRGQQVTLSCSPISGHRSVSWYQQTPGQGLQFLFEYFSETQRNKGNFPGRFSGRQFSNSRSEMNVSTLELGDSALYLCASSLEGTHEKLFFGSGTQLSVL.

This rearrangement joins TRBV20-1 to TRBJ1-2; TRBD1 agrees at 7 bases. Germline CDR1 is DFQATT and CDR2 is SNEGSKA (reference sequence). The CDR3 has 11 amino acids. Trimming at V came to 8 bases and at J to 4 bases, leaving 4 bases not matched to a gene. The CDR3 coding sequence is TGCAGTACAGGGGTAGGCTATGGCTACACCTTC. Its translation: CSTGVGYGYTF.

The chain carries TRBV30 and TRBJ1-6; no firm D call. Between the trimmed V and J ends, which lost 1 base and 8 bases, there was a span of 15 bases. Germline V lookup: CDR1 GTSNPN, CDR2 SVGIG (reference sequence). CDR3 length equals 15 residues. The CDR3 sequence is CAWSGVTDGDSPLHF. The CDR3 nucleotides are TGTGCCTGGAGTGGAGTAACGGACGGGGATTCACCCCTCCACTTT.

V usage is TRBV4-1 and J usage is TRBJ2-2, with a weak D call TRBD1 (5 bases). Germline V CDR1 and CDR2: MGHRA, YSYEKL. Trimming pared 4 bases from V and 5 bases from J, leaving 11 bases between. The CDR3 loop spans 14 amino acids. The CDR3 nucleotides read TGCGCCAGCAGCCCGGCCCAGGGAACCGGGGAGCTGTTTTTT. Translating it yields CASSPAQGTGELFF.

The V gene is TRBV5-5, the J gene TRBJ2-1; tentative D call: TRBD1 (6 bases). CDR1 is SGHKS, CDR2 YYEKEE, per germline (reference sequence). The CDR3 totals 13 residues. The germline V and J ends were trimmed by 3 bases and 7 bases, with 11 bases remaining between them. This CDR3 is CASSWGLVNEQFF. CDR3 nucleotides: TGTGCCAGCAGCTGGGGGCTAGTAAATGAGCAGTTCTTC.

The CDR3 spells CASSQRRGTF. The CDR3 DNA reads as TGTGCCAGCAGCCAACGGAGGGGCACCTTC. The chain uses TRBV14 and TRBJ1-2; D possibly corresponds to TRBD1 (5 bases). Germline assignment: CDR1 SGHDN and CDR2 FVKESK. Trimming cost V 2 bases and J 13 bases, with 8 bases left between them. The CDR3 covers 10 residues.

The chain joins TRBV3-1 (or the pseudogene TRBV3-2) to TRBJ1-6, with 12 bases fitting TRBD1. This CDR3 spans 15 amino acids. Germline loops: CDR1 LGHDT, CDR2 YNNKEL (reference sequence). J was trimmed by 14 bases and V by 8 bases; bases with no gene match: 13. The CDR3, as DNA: TGTGCCAGCGAAGCCGGGACAGGGGGCCCCCGATCCCTCCACTTT. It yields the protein CASEAGTGGPRSLHF.

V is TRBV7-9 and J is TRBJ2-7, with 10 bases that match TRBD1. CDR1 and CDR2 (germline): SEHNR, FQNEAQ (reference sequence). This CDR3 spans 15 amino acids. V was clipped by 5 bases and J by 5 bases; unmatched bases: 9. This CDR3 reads CASSLGTGAFDEQYF. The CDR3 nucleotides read TGTGCCAGCAGCCTAGGGACAGGGGCATTTGACGAGCAGTACTTC.